This passage covers 9 T cell receptor beta chains from one sample sequenced in a study of human T cells and chemical hapten exposure. Via MiXCR, TCRdb re-called the RACE reads, giving one row per CDR3 protein. The sample records more than 85,000 distinct CDR3 sequences, around 35% being singletons. As for time point: patch test 3, about 24 weeks after DPC sensitization. Documented treatment: therapeutic diphenylcyclopropenone sensitization with weekly scalp DPC. This specimen consisted of whole blood, obtained in connection with sensitization to the hapten diphenylcyclopropenone (DPC). Source of these receptors: a man aged 40-49 years with alopecia areata. Some clones in this sample may be carry-over from other donors' samples.

This clonotype was seen only a few times. This sequence joins TRBV7-2 and TRBJ2-3, with 10 bases matching TRBD2. Germline loops: CDR1 SGHTA, CDR2 FQGNSA. V was clipped by 6 bases and J by 2 bases; unmatched bases: 5. The CDR3 is made up of 15 amino acids. The CDR3 is CASRRTSGNTDTQYF. The CDR3 nucleotides are TGTGCCAGCAGGAGGACTAGCGGCAACACAGATACGCAGTATTTT.

This clonotype was detected only a few times. The chain combines TRBV7-9 with TRBJ1-4; 7 bases are a match to TRBD1. CDR1 is SEHNR, CDR2 FQNEAQ, per germline (reference sequence). The CDR3 has 14 amino acids. Trimming at V came to 5 bases and at J to 3 bases, leaving 3 bases not matched to a gene. The CDR3 region is CASSLTGSNEKLFF. The CDR3 DNA follows: TGTGCCAGCAGCCTGACAGGGTCTAATGAAAAACTGTTTTTT.

The chain is built from TRBV28 and TRBJ2-3; no clear D. V lost 6 bases and J lost 3, with 7 bases in between. Germline CDR1 is MDHEN and CDR2 is SYDVKM. The CDR3 is 12 residues long. The CDR3 coding sequence is TGTGCCAGCAGAAAACAGACAGATACGCAGTATTTT. Amino acid sequence: CASRKQTDTQYF.

The chain links TRBV29-1 to TRBJ1-3; no reliable D call. Looked up from germline, CDR1 is SQVTM and CDR2 is ANQGSEA. The CDR3 has 14 amino acids. V was shortened by 0 bases and J by 2 bases, with 8 bases between the two germline ends. DNA for the CDR3: TGCAGCGTTGAAGATACTCTGACTGGAAACACCATATATTTT. Translating it yields CSVEDTLTGNTIYF.

The J gene is TRBJ1-2, the V gene TRBV29-1; unclear D gene. Per germline, CDR1 SQVTM and CDR2 ANQGSEA. Trimming cost V 5 bases and J 6 bases, with 16 bases left between them. The CDR3 consists of 13 residues. The CDR3 nucleotides are TGCAGCGTTCCCCAACGAGGACTGGATGGCTACACCTTC. It encodes CSVPQRGLDGYTF.

V is TRBV2 and J is TRBJ2-7; no clear D gene. V shed 6 bases and J shed 1 base, with 10 bases lying between them. The CDR3 is 13 amino acids. Germline assignment: CDR1 SNHLY and CDR2 FYNNEI. The CDR3 spells CASREMVSYEQYV. For the CDR3, the DNA is TGTGCCAGCAGAGAAATGGTGTCCTACGAGCAGTACGTC.

The J gene is TRBJ2-2, the V gene TRBV6-5, with D possibly being TRBD1 or TRBD2 (5 bases each). Germline CDR1 is MNHEY and CDR2 is SVGAGI. V gave up 2 bases and J gave up 1 base, with 11 bases separating them. CDR3 length: 16 amino acids. CDR3 residues: CASSYQTGGNTGELFF. For the CDR3, the DNA is TGTGCCAGCAGTTACCAGACTGGGGGGAACACCGGGGAGCTGTTTTTT.

The J gene is TRBJ2-1, the V gene TRBV12-3 or TRBV12-4, with TRBD1 matching over 9 bases. J gave up 10 bases and V 3 bases, and 7 bases lay outside the gene matches. This CDR3 is built from 14 residues. The CDR3 region is CASSFIQGAREQFF. CDR3 sequence (DNA): TGTGCCAGCAGTTTCATACAGGGGGCCAGGGAGCAGTTCTTC.

This clonotype turned up a few times. The chain couples TRBV7-9 to TRBJ2-1; 8 bases align to TRBD1. The V gene's germline CDR1 is SEHNR and CDR2 FQNEAQ (reference sequence). The CDR3 has 15 residues. V shed 4 bases and J 2 bases; nucleotides not matched to a gene: 4. In DNA form, the CDR3 reads TGTGCCAGCAGCTGGGCAGGGGGCGCCTACAATGAGCAGTTCTTC. Translation: CASSWAGGAYNEQFF. Full variable domain (outside the CDR3, taken from reference TRBV7-9 and TRBJ2-1): DTGVSQNPRHKITKRGQNVTFRCDPISEHNRLYWYRQTLGQGPEFLTYFQNEAQLEKSRLLSDRFSAERPKGSFSTLEIQRTEQGDSAMYLCASSWAGGAYNEQFFGPGTRLTVL.